This T cell receptor (beta chain) was identified in a study of blood T cell repertoires in COVID-19. Study-wide context: Sites across the United States, Italy and Spain contributed samples from acute and convalescent COVID-19.

The CDR3 contains 16 residues. In germline, CDR1 is SGHVS, CDR2 FNYEAQ. V dropped 2 bases and J dropped 0 bases, with 11 bases sitting between them. Using immunoSEQ multiplex PCR, the repertoire was profiled, and TCRdb retains in-frame clones only, with some absent. The top ten hold approximately 2.5% of the sample, which has 200,000 to 250,000 clones, more than 80% seen once. Patients in Seattle were enrolled during active infection, then followed longitudinally. This sequence originates from a man under 40 with COVID-19, enrolled during active disease. The chain is built from TRBV7-6 and TRBJ1-3; D is possibly TRBD1 (5 bases). The sequencing sample was made of peripheral blood. CDR3 amino acids: CASSLRQFPSGNTIYF. In DNA form, the CDR3 reads TGTGCCAGCAGCTTAAGACAGTTCCCCTCTGGAAACACCATATATTTT.